This T cell receptor (beta chain) was found in a study of blood T cell repertoires in COVID-19. About the research overall: COVID-19 samples collected from the United States, Italy and Spain covered acute and convalescent phases.

Repertoires were generated with immunoSEQ multiplex PCR, while TCRdb's copy carries only in-frame clones and drops some. The sample shows tens of thousands of clones, 60% to 85% of them seen only once. V was cut by 0 bases and J by 7 bases, with 8 bases left in between. The CDR3 consists of 14 residues. Germline V lookup: CDR1 SGHNT, CDR2 YYREEE (reference sequence). This clone was found a few times. The sequenced material came from peripheral blood. The TCR was taken from a man in his 70s with acute or convalescent COVID-19. The genes are TRBV5-4 and TRBJ1-6, with no clear D. CDR3 amino acids: CASSLGRDNSPLHF. DNA for the CDR3: TGTGCCAGCAGCTTGGGGAGAGACAATTCACCCCTCCACTTT.